This TCR beta chain was recorded in a study of cytomegalovirus exposure and HLA in healthy donors (dated by TCRdb to about 2017). Regarding the study in general: An earlier analysis of 550 to 700 of the donors reported about 250 Gb of sequence data and around 120 million unique TCR beta sequences from 190 million or so T cells. About 280 gigabases of sequencing data and 91 million or so unique TCR sequences made up an early release that covered about 640 HLA-typed donors. Of the 300 to 400 genotyped donors, over 65% fell in the genetic ancestry cluster associated with self-reported Caucasian donors. The study aimed to test whether cataloging public T cell receptors could reveal signatures of past pathogen exposure. Using immunosequencing, the study profiled T cell repertoires from fewer than 850 subjects and related those repertoires to cytomegalovirus serostatus. In addition to the first cohort of 650 to 750 subjects, a separate validation cohort of 120 different subjects was used. To predict cytomegalovirus infection status, the study brought together high-throughput TCR immunosequencing, statistical association of individual TCRs with disease status, and machine learning. A later analysis re-analyzed previously published TCR beta repertoires from 666 donors and added high-resolution HLA genotyping to study TCR occurrence patterns. Rather than drawing on any new phenotypic data, the later analysis identified candidate immune exposures from TCR beta sequences and the way those sequences occurred across donors. An earlier analysis of 587 of the donors used high-throughput TCR beta sequencing to judge whether each TCR beta V gene segment behaved as functional or pseudogenic. Donor age, sex, ethnicity and CMV serostatus were compiled together with the repertoire data. A later genetic analysis used genome-wide SNP genotypes for about 60% of the roughly 670 donors, treating that subset as a discovery cohort. All discovery cohort repertoires had been generated using a single sequencing platform. HLA typing covered class I and class II loci at four-digit resolution. The number of donors typed differed by locus, with about 629-630 for A, B, C, DRB1 and DQB1, more than 500 for DQA1, nearly 610 for DPA1, and 472 for DPB1. Because of strong linkage in the cohort, roughly five DR-DQ haplotypes were treated as single units for association and clustering. Among 398 genotyped donors of the cohort, an average of about 240,000 unique TCR beta nucleotide sequences were sequenced per donor, roughly 20% of them non-productive. On the study overall, not on this receptor specifically: An earlier analysis of some 560 of the donors showed that most TCR beta V segments appeared in productive rearrangements either about 87% or about 30% of the time, which broadly matched IMGT annotations. In vitro tests confirmed that a few of the cytomegalovirus-associated TCR beta chains recognize cytomegalovirus antigens. The only immune exposure information available for the cohort was CMV serostatus. A cluster of highly shared sequence variants was judged likely to be a technical artifact of the sequencing pipeline. In the study, some 160 TCR beta chains were listed as associated with cytomegalovirus. While some public TCRs were present in many individuals, most TCR sequences turned up only very rarely across donors. An association between a missense DCLRE1C variant and V-gene and J-gene trimming of TCR beta chains was found in a later genetic analysis and replicated in an independent cohort. Some 15 rarely observed V segments, including chromosome 9 orphons, were excluded from the earlier analysis of a few hundred of the donors because counts were too low. According to the authors, the approach could potentially be generalized to other disease states and immunological phenotypes. Compared with the approximately 720-donor mean, donors in an Asian-associated ancestry cluster had fewer N-insertions in productive TCRs, according to a later genetic analysis. In this cohort, only TCR beta chains were sequenced, and detectable features were limited by the absence of alpha or paired-chain data. Sequencing depth was assumed to be roughly uniform across donors in the presence/absence analyses, though that assumption may not hold. The classifier was reported to diagnose cytomegalovirus status with high specificity and sensitivity in both the original and validation cohorts. According to a later analysis, TCR association rates differed among HLA loci, with DRB1 alleles showing the most associated TCRs and HLA-C alleles showing the fewest. In a later analysis, HLA-associated TCR beta chains showed more clonal expansion and lower generation probabilities than non-associated chains that were equally common. A later analysis found that most CMV-associated TCR beta chains appeared HLA-restricted, with HLA associations seemingly driven largely by CMV exposure. HLA typing was unavailable for some donors at each locus, so association tests used only the typed subset. Several of the top co-occurrence clusters appeared to be linked to parvovirus B19, influenza, CMV and Epstein-Barr virus, according to a later analysis. Some IMGT-functional V segments, including TRBV6-2 and TRBV6-3, could not be distinguished by the 87-base-pair reads and were therefore excluded. Linkage disequilibrium might explain the correlated functional status among segregating V segments, but an unknown experimental factor could not be excluded. Assigning TCR associations to individual alleles was difficult when HLA alleles, especially DR and DQ, strongly co-occurred. Specific HLA alleles were associated with about 17,000 TCR beta sequences at a false discovery rate of 0.05 in a later analysis. A further reported finding was that TCR beta sequences accurately predicted the HLA-A and HLA-B alleles for most subjects in the first cohort.

Concerning this clone: Its antigen target is currently unknown.

The cohort comprised more than 550 healthy bone marrow donors. Cohort members were all nominally healthy when sampled, although unrecorded immune exposures were likely present. The donor was CMV seronegative and belonged to the group of several hundred seronegative cohort members. A peripheral blood sample was provided by each donor, and peripheral blood mononuclear cells were used for TCR beta sequencing. The Qiagen DNeasy Blood Extraction Kit was used to extract genomic DNA from the blood cell samples. The CDR1 and CDR2 encoded by the germline V gene are KGHSH and LQKENI. Reading from cysteine to phenylalanine, the CDR3 counts 15 amino acids. Just CDR3 DNA is preserved here, 45 bases in frame from base 1. The V end loses 0 bases and the J end loses 6 bases, and a stretch of 13 bases separates them. The library was built by means of the immunoSEQ multiplex PCR assay. A mixture of 60 forward primers for TCR Vbeta segments and 13 reverse primers for TCR Jbeta segments was used in the multiplex PCR. Amplification of the CDR3 region of rearranged TCR beta genes was performed with a multiplex PCR assay on genomic DNA. On the Illumina HiSeq System, the amplified TCR beta libraries were sequenced as 87-base-pair reads. The paper's data handling went like this. In a later analysis, 70 million to 95 million unique TCR beta chains were counted across the 500 to 700 repertoires, and about 10 million of these chains were shared by at least two donors. To remove PCR and sequencing errors, raw reads were error-corrected and collapsed into unique sequences using a nearest-neighbor algorithm that merged closely related sequences. V, D and J gene segments were assigned by aligning CDR3 sequences to IMGT reference sequences. Each retained sequence needed at least a six-nucleotide match to both a V gene segment and a J gene segment. A rearrangement counted as productive if the CDR3 had no stop codons and remained in frame with V and J, and every other rearrangement counted as non-productive. Following IMGT convention, CDR3 was defined as the stretch from the second conserved V-encoded cysteine to the conserved J-encoded phenylalanine. The earlier analysis of 450 to 750 of the donors excluded any sequence lacking an unambiguous match to a single V gene segment. An earlier analysis of fewer than 750 of the donors classified V segments as functional when productive rearrangements were above 56.7% and as segregating when the standard deviation between donors was above 5%. A statistical classification framework was developed to diagnose cytomegalovirus status using the catalog of TCR beta chain sequences. In a later analysis, TCR nucleotide sequences were compared against IMGT/GENE-DB human TR gene sequences so that V and J genes could be assigned. In a later analysis, CDR3 sequences and most-parsimonious VDJ recombination scenarios were assigned using the TCRdist pipeline. In a later analysis, every TCR beta chain was defined by the combination of its CDR3 amino acid sequence and its V-gene family, and reads without a unique V-gene family were dropped. A later analysis removed 592 highly shared, low-generation-probability nucleotide sequences to deal with suspected cross-contamination and a sequencing artifact. For each public chain, a later analysis derived a clonal expansion index from normalized ranks of inferred template counts within each repertoire. In a later analysis, generation probabilities were computed using a VDJ recombination model fitted to out-of-frame rearrangements, and the results were checked against IGoR. Hypergeometric tests were used in a later analysis to score TCR-TCR, TCR-HLA and TCR-CMV co-occurrence, with a repertoire-size bias correction applied to the TCR pairs. In a later analysis, false discovery rates were estimated by permuting HLA or CMV assignments 20 times. In a later analysis, co-occurring TCRs were grouped using DBSCAN, and TCRdist sequence similarity was added for clustering within HLA-allele-positive subsets. Repertoires with fewer than 30,000 or more than 120,000 public chains, plus five repertoires with anomalous nucleotide sharing, were excluded from co-occurrence clustering. The clones in this table, taken by TCRdb from immuneACCESS, are in-frame only. Not every clone is retained; where verified, under half of the shortfall comes from an unresolved V gene, and the cause of the rest is unknown. That table furnishes V, J and clone size, whereas the DNA furnished D and trimming. Per the sample table, the count is 130,000 or so clones. The top ten hold roughly 2% of the sample.

The source material was PBMCs. This chain joins TRBV18 to TRBJ2-3, and perhaps TRBD1 as D gene, on 6 matching bases. The receptor was derived from a woman under 30 in good health and CMV-seronegative. This receptor carries the CDR3 CASSPPSTGPDTQYF. The sequenced DNA is TGTGCCAGCTCACCACCCAGTACAGGGCCCGATACGCAGTATTTT.